These T cell receptor beta chains were read from a single sample in a study of blood T cells in healthy people across ages. MiXCR, run by TCRdb on the 5' RACE reads, gives a single entry per CDR3 protein. Among over a million distinct CDR3 sequences listed, about 45% were seen once. The sequencing sample was made of blood. All receptors derive from a woman between 18 and 29 years old in good health. Both conserved end residues are part of each CDR3. Fields, in order: CDR3 protein, CDR3 DNA, clone size, J gene, D gene, V gene. A D gene is named only where the DNA matches it firmly. Some rows mark clone size as missing; the rest say once, few, many or name a class of expanded clone.

CDR3aa: CASSVAGGRLEQFF; CDR3nt: TGTGCCAGCAGCGTAGCCGGGGGGCGACTTGAGCAGTTCTTC; abundance: .; j_gene: TRBJ2-1; d_gene: .; v_gene: TRBV9
CDR3aa: CASSVNPGLARDTQYF; CDR3nt: TGTGCCAGCAGCGTTAATCCGGGACTAGCAAGGGATACGCAGTATTTT; abundance: .; j_gene: TRBJ2-3; d_gene: TRBD2; v_gene: TRBV7-8
CDR3aa: CASRQAAQTYNEQYF; CDR3nt: TGCGCCAGTCGTCAGGCCGCCCAAACCTACAATGAGCAGTACTTC; abundance: .; j_gene: TRBJ2-7; d_gene: .; v_gene: TRBV5-1
CDR3aa: CASSSLALGYEQYF; CDR3nt: TGTGCCAGCAGTAGCCTAGCGCTTGGTTACGAGCAGTACTTC; abundance: few; j_gene: TRBJ2-7; d_gene: .; v_gene: TRBV2
CDR3aa: CATSRGLAGDDEQYF; CDR3nt: TGTGCCACCAGCCGGGGACTAGCGGGTGACGATGAGCAGTACTTC; abundance: .; j_gene: TRBJ2-5; d_gene: TRBD2; v_gene: TRBV15
CDR3aa: CASSELTVVGQYF; CDR3nt: TGTGCCAGCAGTGAATTAACAGTCGTGGGGCAGTACTTC; abundance: .; j_gene: TRBJ2-5; d_gene: .; v_gene: TRBV25-1
CDR3aa: CASSEMRDRNYGYTF; CDR3nt: TGTGCCAGCAGTGAGATGAGAGACAGAAACTATGGCTACACCTTC; abundance: .; j_gene: TRBJ1-2; d_gene: .; v_gene: TRBV7-2
CDR3aa: CASSLSGQGRVEQYF; CDR3nt: TGTGCCAGCAGTTTATCGGGGCAGGGGAGGGTCGAGCAGTACTTC; abundance: .; j_gene: TRBJ2-7; d_gene: .; v_gene: TRBV27
CDR3aa: CASASDRAKNIQYF; CDR3nt: TGTGCCAGCGCCTCCGACAGGGCCAAAAACATTCAGTACTTC; abundance: .; j_gene: TRBJ2-4; d_gene: .; v_gene: TRBV27
CDR3aa: CSTTGSRFADTQYF; CDR3nt: TGCAGCACCACAGGGTCTCGGTTCGCAGATACGCAGTATTTT; abundance: .; j_gene: TRBJ2-3; d_gene: .; v_gene: TRBV29-1
CDR3aa: CSALVGQSSYNSPLHF; CDR3nt: TGCAGTGCTCTCGTGGGGCAGAGCTCCTATAATTCACCCCTCCACTTT; abundance: .; j_gene: TRBJ1-6; d_gene: .; v_gene: TRBV20-1
CDR3aa: CASSYSMGGEQYF; CDR3nt: TGTGCCAGCAGTTACTCGATGGGCGGCGAGCAGTACTTC; abundance: few; j_gene: TRBJ2-7; d_gene: .; v_gene: TRBV6-5
CDR3aa: CASSETFRVDTQYF; CDR3nt: TGTGCCAGCAGTGAAACTTTCAGGGTTGATACGCAGTATTTT; abundance: .; j_gene: TRBJ2-3; d_gene: .; v_gene: TRBV6-1
CDR3aa: CASRTGEREQYF; CDR3nt: TGCGCCAGCAGGACAGGGGAGCGCGAGCAGTACTTC; abundance: .; j_gene: TRBJ2-7; d_gene: TRBD1; v_gene: TRBV5-1
CDR3aa: CASSLPAPRDTQYF; CDR3nt: TGTGCCAGCAGCTTGCCCGCCCCGAGGGATACGCAGTATTTT; abundance: .; j_gene: TRBJ2-3; d_gene: .; v_gene: TRBV7-9
CDR3aa: CASSQGRLSNTEAFF; CDR3nt: TGCGCCAGCAGCCAGGGCAGGTTGTCCAACACTGAAGCTTTCTTT; abundance: .; j_gene: TRBJ1-1; d_gene: .; v_gene: TRBV4-3
CDR3aa: CSARVSGTDHNEQFF; CDR3nt: TGCAGTGCTAGAGTGTCCGGGACAGACCACAATGAGCAGTTCTTC; abundance: .; j_gene: TRBJ2-1; d_gene: TRBD1; v_gene: TRBV20-1
CDR3aa: CASSKVGSPEAFF; CDR3nt: TGTGCCAGCAGCAAAGTGGGGTCCCCTGAAGCTTTCTTT; abundance: once; j_gene: TRBJ1-1; d_gene: .; v_gene: TRBV7-9
CDR3aa: CSAGDSNEQFF; CDR3nt: TGCAGCGCCGGGGACAGCAATGAGCAGTTCTTC; abundance: .; j_gene: TRBJ2-1; d_gene: TRBD1; v_gene: TRBV29-1
CDR3aa: CSARKRVSPIVQYF; CDR3nt: TGCAGTGCTAGGAAGCGGGTGTCGCCAATTGTTCAGTACTTC; abundance: .; j_gene: TRBJ2-5; d_gene: .; v_gene: TRBV20-1
CDR3aa: CASSQSLDSSYEQYF; CDR3nt: TGCGCCAGCAGCCAAAGTTTGGACAGCTCCTACGAGCAGTACTTC; abundance: many; j_gene: TRBJ2-7; d_gene: .; v_gene: TRBV4-1
CDR3aa: CASSQDARGDGYTF; CDR3nt: TGCGCCAGCAGCCAAGATGCAAGGGGGGATGGCTACACCTTC; abundance: few; j_gene: TRBJ1-2; d_gene: .; v_gene: TRBV4-3
CDR3aa: CASSQLAGVGNEQYF; CDR3nt: TGCGCCAGCAGCCAACTAGCGGGAGTTGGGAATGAGCAGTACTTC; abundance: .; j_gene: TRBJ2-5; d_gene: TRBD2; v_gene: TRBV4-1
CDR3aa: CASSHTSGATYEQYF; CDR3nt: TGTGCCAGCAGCCACACTAGCGGGGCAACCTACGAGCAGTACTTC; abundance: .; j_gene: TRBJ2-7; d_gene: TRBD2; v_gene: TRBV3-1
CDR3aa: CATRDRYSPQAFF; CDR3nt: TGTGCCACCAGGGACAGGTATTCCCCACAAGCTTTCTTT; abundance: .; j_gene: TRBJ1-1; d_gene: TRBD1; v_gene: TRBV24-1
CDR3aa: CASSLAPAGVFYEQYF; CDR3nt: TGTGCCAGCAGCTTAGCGCCAGCGGGGGTTTTTTACGAGCAGTACTTC; abundance: few; j_gene: TRBJ2-7; d_gene: TRBD2; v_gene: TRBV7-2
CDR3aa: CASSPILTGGVDTQYF; CDR3nt: TGTGCTAGCAGCCCAATCCTCACAGGGGGCGTGGATACGCAGTATTTT; abundance: few; j_gene: TRBJ2-3; d_gene: TRBD1; v_gene: TRBV7-7
CDR3aa: CASSQNPGLASNEQYF; CDR3nt: TGCGCCAGCAGCCAAAATCCGGGACTAGCGTCCAACGAGCAGTACTTC; abundance: .; j_gene: TRBJ2-7; d_gene: TRBD2; v_gene: TRBV4-3
CDR3aa: CASGDRSDTQYF; CDR3nt: TGTGCCAGCGGGGACAGGTCGGATACGCAGTATTTT; abundance: .; j_gene: TRBJ2-3; d_gene: TRBD1; v_gene: TRBV9
CDR3aa: CSVERHDGYTF; CDR3nt: TGCAGCGTTGAGAGGCACGATGGCTACACCTTC; abundance: few; j_gene: TRBJ1-2; d_gene: .; v_gene: TRBV29-1
CDR3aa: CATELAGYNEQFF; CDR3nt: TGTGCCACCGAATTAGCGGGTTACAATGAGCAGTTCTTC; abundance: .; j_gene: TRBJ2-1; d_gene: TRBD2; v_gene: TRBV24-1
CDR3aa: CSARAYGTRGRGYTF; CDR3nt: TGCAGTGCTAGAGCGTATGGGACAAGGGGCCGGGGCTACACCTTC; abundance: .; j_gene: TRBJ1-2; d_gene: .; v_gene: TRBV20-1
CDR3aa: CASSVGLAGAYTFNEQFF; CDR3nt: TGTGCCAGCAGCGTAGGACTAGCGGGAGCCTATACATTCAATGAGCAGTTCTTC; abundance: .; j_gene: TRBJ2-1; d_gene: TRBD2; v_gene: TRBV9
CDR3aa: CASTLGSSQPDTQYF; CDR3nt: TGCGCCAGCACACTTGGGTCAAGTCAACCAGATACGCAGTATTTT; abundance: .; j_gene: TRBJ2-3; d_gene: .; v_gene: TRBV5-1
CDR3aa: CAIEDRGTQYF; CDR3nt: TGTGCCATTGAAGACAGGGGAACGCAGTATTTT; abundance: .; j_gene: TRBJ2-3; d_gene: TRBD1; v_gene: TRBV10-3
CDR3aa: CASSTNDRVVMGYTF; CDR3nt: TGTGCCAGCAGCACGAATGACAGGGTCGTGATGGGCTACACCTTC; abundance: .; j_gene: TRBJ1-2; d_gene: TRBD1; v_gene: TRBV3-1
CDR3aa: CASSFSPGKRDNEQFF; CDR3nt: TGTGCCAGCAGCTTCTCTCCAGGGAAGAGGGACAATGAGCAGTTCTTC; abundance: .; j_gene: TRBJ2-1; d_gene: .; v_gene: TRBV6-5
CDR3aa: CSVEGPGGARAEAFF; CDR3nt: TGCAGCGTTGAAGGGCCGGGGGGGGCGAGAGCTGAAGCTTTCTTT; abundance: .; j_gene: TRBJ1-1; d_gene: .; v_gene: TRBV29-1
CDR3aa: CASFHRLAGGTGELFF; CDR3nt: TGTGCCAGCTTCCACCGACTAGCGGGAGGCACCGGGGAGCTGTTTTTT; abundance: .; j_gene: TRBJ2-2; d_gene: TRBD2; v_gene: TRBV6-2/TRBV6-3
CDR3aa: CASTPWGSSTDTQYF; CDR3nt: TGTGCCAGCACCCCGTGGGGTTCTAGCACAGATACGCAGTATTTT; abundance: .; j_gene: TRBJ2-3; d_gene: .; v_gene: TRBV5-4
CDR3aa: CASSQDDNLSYNSPLHF; CDR3nt: TGCGCCAGCAGCCAAGATGACAACCTCTCCTATAATTCGCCCCTCCACTTT; abundance: .; j_gene: TRBJ1-6; d_gene: .; v_gene: TRBV4-1